This T cell receptor (beta chain) was profiled in a study of identical twins. TCRdb recomputed calls from the 5' RACE reads with MiXCR, one row per CDR3 protein. The sample yields around 1.7 million distinct CDR3 sequences, under 35% seen once. Notes on the study in general: Twins showed weaker excess sharing in their beta out-of-frame sequences. The study reached conclusions through statistical analysis that was cross-sectional, not following the same donors.

Among all donors, each was a healthy Caucasian. Remarks on this clonotype: The antigen remains unidentified.

Germline CDR1 LNHNV, CDR2 YYDKDF (reference sequence). The CDR3 runs 13 residues. Material for sequencing was cord blood. The V and J genes are TRBV15 and TRBJ2-5; D remains unclear. The J call may be wrong; the DNA end is better matched by TRBJ2-7. The clonotype originates from a newborn girl in good health. The CDR3 loop reads CATSCDGTYEQYF. The CDR3 coding sequence is TGTGCCACCAGCTGTGACGGAACCTACGAGCAGTACTTC.